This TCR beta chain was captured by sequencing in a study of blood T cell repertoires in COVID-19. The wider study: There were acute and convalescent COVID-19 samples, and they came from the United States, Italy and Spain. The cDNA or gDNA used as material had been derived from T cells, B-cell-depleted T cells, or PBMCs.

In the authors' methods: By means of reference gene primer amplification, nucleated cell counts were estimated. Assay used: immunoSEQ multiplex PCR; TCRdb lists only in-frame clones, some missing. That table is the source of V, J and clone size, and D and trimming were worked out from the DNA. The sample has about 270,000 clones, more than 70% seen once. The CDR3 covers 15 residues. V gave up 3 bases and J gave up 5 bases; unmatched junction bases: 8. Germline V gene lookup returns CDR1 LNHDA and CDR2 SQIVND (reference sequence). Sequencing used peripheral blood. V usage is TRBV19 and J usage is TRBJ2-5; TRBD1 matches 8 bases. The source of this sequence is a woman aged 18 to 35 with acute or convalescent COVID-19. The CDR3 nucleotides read TGTGCCAGTAGTATCCTGGCAGGGGGCATGGAGACCCAGTACTTC. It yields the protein CASSILAGGMETQYF. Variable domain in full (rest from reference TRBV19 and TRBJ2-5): DGGITQSPKYLFRKEGQNVTLSCEQNLNHDAMYWYRQDPGQGLRLIYYSQIVNDFQKGDIAEGYSVSREKKESFPLTVTSAQKNPTAFYLCASSILAGGMETQYFGPGTRLLVL.